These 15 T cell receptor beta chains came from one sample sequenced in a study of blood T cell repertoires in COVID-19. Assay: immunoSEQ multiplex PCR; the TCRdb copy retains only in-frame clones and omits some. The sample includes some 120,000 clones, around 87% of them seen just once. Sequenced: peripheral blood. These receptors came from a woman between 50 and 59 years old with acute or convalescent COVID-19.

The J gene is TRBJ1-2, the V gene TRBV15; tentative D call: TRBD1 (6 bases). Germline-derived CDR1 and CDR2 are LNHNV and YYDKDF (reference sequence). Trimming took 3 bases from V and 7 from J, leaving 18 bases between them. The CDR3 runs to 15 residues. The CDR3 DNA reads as TGTGCCACCAGCAGGCCCGGGACATCAAGTTCTGGCTACACCTTC. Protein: CATSRPGTSSSGYTF.

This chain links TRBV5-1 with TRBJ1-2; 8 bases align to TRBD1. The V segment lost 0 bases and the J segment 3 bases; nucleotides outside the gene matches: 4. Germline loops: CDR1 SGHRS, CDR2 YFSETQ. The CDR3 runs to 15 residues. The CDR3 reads CASSLGQGAYYGYTF. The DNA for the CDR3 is TGCGCCAGCAGCTTGGGGCAGGGGGCATACTATGGCTACACCTTC.

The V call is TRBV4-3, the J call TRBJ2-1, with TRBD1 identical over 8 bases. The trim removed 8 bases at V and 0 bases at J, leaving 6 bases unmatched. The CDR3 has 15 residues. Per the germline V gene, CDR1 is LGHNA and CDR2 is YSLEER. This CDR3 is CASGIDRGSYNEQFF. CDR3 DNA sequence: TGCGCCAGCGGTATTGACAGGGGCTCCTACAATGAGCAGTTCTTC.

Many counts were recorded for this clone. This CDR3 reads CASSGGTGDIYGYTF. CDR3 bases: TGTGCCAGCAGTGGGGGGACAGGGGATATCTATGGCTACACCTTC. The chain has TRBV2 and TRBJ1-2, with TRBD1 identical over 10 bases. The CDR3 loop spans 15 amino acids. V lost 4 bases, J lost 4 bases, and 6 bases stayed unmatched. CDR1 and CDR2 from the germline V gene are SNHLY and FYNNEI.

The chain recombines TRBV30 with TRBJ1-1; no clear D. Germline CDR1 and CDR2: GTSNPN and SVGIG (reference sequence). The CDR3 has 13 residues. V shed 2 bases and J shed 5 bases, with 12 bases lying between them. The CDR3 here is CAWSNQIQTEAFF. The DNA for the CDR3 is TGTGCCTGGAGTAACCAGATTCAAACTGAAGCTTTCTTT.

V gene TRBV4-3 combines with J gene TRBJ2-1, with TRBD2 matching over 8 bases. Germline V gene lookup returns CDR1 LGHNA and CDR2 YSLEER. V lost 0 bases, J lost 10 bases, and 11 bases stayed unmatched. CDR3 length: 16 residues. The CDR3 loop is CASSQDFSGGHFEQFF. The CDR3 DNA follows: TGCGCCAGCAGCCAAGACTTCTCGGGGGGGCATTTCGAGCAGTTCTTC.

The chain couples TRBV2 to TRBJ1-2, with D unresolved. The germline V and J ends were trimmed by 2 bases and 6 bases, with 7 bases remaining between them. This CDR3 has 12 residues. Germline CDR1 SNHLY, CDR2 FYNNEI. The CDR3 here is CASSESVDGYTF. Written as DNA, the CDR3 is TGTGCCAGCAGTGAATCCGTAGATGGCTACACCTTC. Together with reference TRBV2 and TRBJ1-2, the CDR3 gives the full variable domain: EPEVTQTPSHQVTQMGQEVILRCVPISNHLYFYWYRQILGQKVEFLVSFYNNEISEKSEIFDDQFSVERPDGSNFTLKIRSTKLEDSAMYFCASSESVDGYTFGSGTRLTVV.

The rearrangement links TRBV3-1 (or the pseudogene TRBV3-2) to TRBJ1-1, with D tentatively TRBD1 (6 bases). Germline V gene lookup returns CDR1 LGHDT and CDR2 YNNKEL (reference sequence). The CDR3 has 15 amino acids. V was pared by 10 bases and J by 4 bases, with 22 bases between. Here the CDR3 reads CATDKGEGDGTEAFF. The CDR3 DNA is TGTGCCACCGACAAGGGGGAAGGGGACGGCACTGAAGCTTTCTTT.

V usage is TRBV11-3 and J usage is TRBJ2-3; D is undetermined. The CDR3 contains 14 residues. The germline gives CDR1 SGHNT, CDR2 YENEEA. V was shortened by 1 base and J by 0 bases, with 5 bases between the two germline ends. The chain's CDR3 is CASSLVRSTDTQYF. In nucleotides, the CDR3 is TGTGCCAGCAGCTTAGTGCGGAGCACAGATACGCAGTATTTT.

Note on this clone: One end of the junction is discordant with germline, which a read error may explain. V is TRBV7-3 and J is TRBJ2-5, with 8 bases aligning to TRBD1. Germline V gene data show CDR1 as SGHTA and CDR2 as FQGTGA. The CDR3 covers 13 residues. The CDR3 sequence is CASSLRQGRPQHF. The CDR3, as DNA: TGTGCCAGCAGCCTGCGACAGGGGCGTCCCCAGCACTTC.

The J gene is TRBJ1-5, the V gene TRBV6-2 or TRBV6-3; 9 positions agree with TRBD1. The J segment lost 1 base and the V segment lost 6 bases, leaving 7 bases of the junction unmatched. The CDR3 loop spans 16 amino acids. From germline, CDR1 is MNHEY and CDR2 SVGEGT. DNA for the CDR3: TGTGCCAGCAGCCCTCACGACAGGGGGAGCAATCAGCCCCAGCATTTT. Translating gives CASSPHDRGSNQPQHF.

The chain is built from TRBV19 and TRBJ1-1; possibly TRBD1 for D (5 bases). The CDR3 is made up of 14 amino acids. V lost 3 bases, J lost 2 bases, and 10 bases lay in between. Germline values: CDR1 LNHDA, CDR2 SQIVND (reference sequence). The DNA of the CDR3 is TGTGCCAGTAGTATCGACAGCCCTAACACTGAAGCTTTCTTT. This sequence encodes CASSIDSPNTEAFF.

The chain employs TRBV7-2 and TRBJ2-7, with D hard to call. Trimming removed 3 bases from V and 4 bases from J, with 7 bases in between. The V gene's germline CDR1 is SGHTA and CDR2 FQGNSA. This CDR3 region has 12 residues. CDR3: CASSFIRYEQYF. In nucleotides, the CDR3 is TGTGCCAGCAGCTTTATCCGTTACGAGCAGTACTTC.

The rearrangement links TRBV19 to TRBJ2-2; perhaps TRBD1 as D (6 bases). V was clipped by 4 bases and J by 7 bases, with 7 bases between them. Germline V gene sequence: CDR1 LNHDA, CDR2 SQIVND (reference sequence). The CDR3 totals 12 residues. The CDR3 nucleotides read TGTGCCAGTAGTAACAGGGACGGGGAGCTGTTTTTT. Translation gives CASSNRDGELFF.

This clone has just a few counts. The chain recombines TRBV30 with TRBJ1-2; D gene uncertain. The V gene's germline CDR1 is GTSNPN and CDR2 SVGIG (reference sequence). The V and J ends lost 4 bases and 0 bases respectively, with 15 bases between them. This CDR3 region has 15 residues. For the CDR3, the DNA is TGTGCCTGGAACAAAGATTCGACTTCTAACTATGGCTACACCTTC. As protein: CAWNKDSTSNYGYTF.